The sequence of this TCR beta chain was determined in a study of blood T cell repertoires in COVID-19. Germline loops: CDR1 LGHDT, CDR2 YNNKEL (reference sequence). The CDR3 extends over 17 amino acids. The ends lost 8 bases at V and 6 bases at J; junction bases unmatched: 15. Generated by immunoSEQ multiplex PCR, the TCRdb table keeps only in-frame clones and is missing some. In the table there are about 110,000 clones, about 90% of which are singletons. The sequencing input was peripheral blood. This clonotype was obtained from a human donor in a cohort sampled during active COVID-19. The chain recombines TRBV3-1 (or the pseudogene TRBV3-2) with TRBJ2-7; 14 positions agree with TRBD2. CDR3: CASHRRTSGRTGSEQYF. As DNA, the CDR3 is TGTGCCAGCCATAGGAGGACTAGCGGGAGGACTGGTAGCGAGCAGTACTTC.